A selection of T cell receptor beta chains follows, all from one sample in a study of blood T cell repertoires in COVID-19. Sequencing used immunoSEQ multiplex PCR; TCRdb keeps in-frame clones, though not all of them. Counted here are more than 95,000 clones, around 89% occurring once; the ten biggest clones make up less than 2%. Source material: peripheral blood. Receptors originate from a human donor in a cohort sampled during active COVID-19. Each CDR3 is given with its conserved first and last residue. Fields, in order: clone size, V gene, D gene, J gene, CDR3 protein, CDR3 DNA. A D gene is named only where the DNA matches it firmly. Clone size, where shown, is once, few, many, or a class for clones that have expanded.

clone size: -
V gene: TRBV20-1
D gene: -
J gene: TRBJ2-7
CDR3 protein: CSASVQEQYF
CDR3 DNA: TGCAGTGCTAGTGTCCAGGAGCAGTACTTC

clone size: few
V gene: TRBV5-4
D gene: -
J gene: TRBJ2-7
CDR3 protein: CASSLVGSYEQYF
CDR3 DNA: TGTGCCAGCAGCTTGGTAGGGAGCTACGAGCAGTACTTC

clone size: -
V gene: TRBV9
D gene: TRBD2
J gene: TRBJ2-2
CDR3 protein: CASSVGAGGGTGELFF
CDR3 DNA: TGTGCCAGCAGCGTAGGAGCGGGGGGAGGTACCGGGGAGCTGTTTTTT

clone size: -
V gene: TRBV19
D gene: TRBD1
J gene: TRBJ1-2
CDR3 protein: CASSKDRGLLNYGYTF
CDR3 DNA: TGTGCCAGTAGTAAGGACAGGGGGCTTCTCAACTATGGCTACACCTTC

clone size: -
V gene: TRBV3-1/TRBV3-2
D gene: -
J gene: TRBJ2-7
CDR3 protein: CASSSIVSEQYF
CDR3 DNA: TGTGCCAGCAGCTCAATCGTGAGCGAGCAGTACTTC

clone size: few
V gene: TRBV6-5
D gene: -
J gene: TRBJ2-5
CDR3 protein: CASSPTVIQETQYF
CDR3 DNA: TGTGCCAGCAGTCCAACGGTCATACAAGAGACCCAGTACTTC

clone size: -
V gene: TRBV19
D gene: -
J gene: TRBJ2-3
CDR3 protein: CASSIVPDRGTDTQYF
CDR3 DNA: TGTGCCAGTAGTATAGTCCCGGATCGGGGCACAGATACGCAGTATTTT

clone size: -
V gene: TRBV7-9
D gene: -
J gene: TRBJ2-7
CDR3 protein: CASSSERGPGSIYEQYF
CDR3 DNA: TGTGCCAGCAGCTCAGAGAGGGGGCCCGGGAGTATCTACGAGCAGTACTTC

clone size: -
V gene: TRBV19
D gene: -
J gene: TRBJ1-1
CDR3 protein: CASSQNTEAFF
CDR3 DNA: TGTGCCAGTAGTCAGAACACTGAAGCTTTCTTT

clone size: -
V gene: TRBV29-1
D gene: -
J gene: TRBJ1-2
CDR3 protein: CSVGDLAGGYTF
CDR3 DNA: TGCAGCGTTGGTGACCTGGCGGGTGGCTACACCTTC

clone size: -
V gene: TRBV4-1
D gene: -
J gene: TRBJ2-6
CDR3 protein: CASSLTRSGTGANVLTF
CDR3 DNA: TGCGCCAGCAGCCTCACCCGCTCAGGGACTGGGGCCAACGTCCTGACTTTC

clone size: -
V gene: TRBV7-8
D gene: TRBD2
J gene: TRBJ2-5
CDR3 protein: CASSRPGLVGETQYF
CDR3 DNA: TGTGCCAGCAGCCGACCGGGACTAGTGGGAGAGACCCAGTACTTC

clone size: -
V gene: TRBV10-3
D gene: TRBD2
J gene: TRBJ2-7
CDR3 protein: CATHSGGAYEQYF
CDR3 DNA: TGTGCCACCCACTCCGGGGGGGCCTACGAGCAGTACTTC

clone size: -
V gene: TRBV18
D gene: -
J gene: TRBJ1-3
CDR3 protein: CASSATGGSGNTIYF
CDR3 DNA: TGTGCCAGCTCAGCCACGGGAGGATCTGGAAACACCATATATTTT

clone size: once
V gene: TRBV11-2
D gene: TRBD2
J gene: TRBJ2-7
CDR3 protein: CASSFYDGRGGDEQYF
CDR3 DNA: TGTGCCAGCAGCTTTTATGACGGGCGGGGGGGTGACGAGCAGTACTTC

clone size: -
V gene: TRBV5-4
D gene: -
J gene: TRBJ2-5
CDR3 protein: CASSLYQGRSETQYF
CDR3 DNA: TGTGCCAGCAGCTTGTATCAGGGCAGGTCTGAGACCCAGTACTTC

clone size: -
V gene: TRBV20-1
D gene: TRBD1
J gene: TRBJ2-7
CDR3 protein: CSARDQGQGYF
CDR3 DNA: TGCAGTGCTAGAGATCAGGGACAGGGGTACTTC